This TCR beta chain was profiled in a study of T-cell reconstitution after alpha-beta-depleted transplantation in children. This clonotype turned up a few times. The library targeted TCRbeta and was prepared with unique molecular identifiers. TCRdb analysed the PCR reads with MiXCR anew, one entry per CDR3 protein. The sample carries 300,000 to 400,000 distinct CDR3 sequences, around 16% recorded once. The TCR sequence derives from a male patient aged 2-15 years who had a stem cell transplant for acute lymphoblastic leukemia, so the T cells may come from the graft donor. The starting material was PBMCs, mostly from graft donor cells, obtained 360 days after TCRalphabeta/CD19-depleted stem cell transplant.

CDR3 region: CAIRRGYSGANVLTF. The CDR3, as DNA: TGTGCCATCAGAAGGGGTTACTCTGGGGCCAACGTCCTGACTTTC. The chain links TRBV12-3 or TRBV12-4 to TRBJ2-6; weak D call: TRBD1 (5 bases). The V end was cut by 10 bases, the J end by 0 bases, with 13 bases between. The CDR3 covers 15 residues.